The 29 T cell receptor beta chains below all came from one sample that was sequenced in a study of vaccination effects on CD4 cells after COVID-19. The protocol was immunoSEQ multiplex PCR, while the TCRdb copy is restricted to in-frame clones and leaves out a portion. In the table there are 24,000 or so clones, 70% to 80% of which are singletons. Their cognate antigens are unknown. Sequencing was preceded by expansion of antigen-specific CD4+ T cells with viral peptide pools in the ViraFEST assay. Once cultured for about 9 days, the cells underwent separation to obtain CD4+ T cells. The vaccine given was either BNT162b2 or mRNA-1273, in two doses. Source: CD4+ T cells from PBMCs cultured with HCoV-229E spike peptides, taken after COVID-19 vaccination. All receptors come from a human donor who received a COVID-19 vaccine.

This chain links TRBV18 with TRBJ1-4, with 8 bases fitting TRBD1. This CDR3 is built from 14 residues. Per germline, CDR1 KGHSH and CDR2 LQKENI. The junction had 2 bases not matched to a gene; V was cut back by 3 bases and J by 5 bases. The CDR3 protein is CASSPRTGNEKLFF. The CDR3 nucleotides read TGTGCCAGCTCACCTCGGACAGGGAATGAAAAACTGTTTTTT.

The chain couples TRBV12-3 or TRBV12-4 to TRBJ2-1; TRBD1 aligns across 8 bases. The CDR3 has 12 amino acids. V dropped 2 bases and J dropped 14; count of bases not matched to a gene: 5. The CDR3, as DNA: TGTGCCAGCAGTTTACAGTCAGGGGGCAAGTTCTTC. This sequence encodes CASSLQSGGKFF.

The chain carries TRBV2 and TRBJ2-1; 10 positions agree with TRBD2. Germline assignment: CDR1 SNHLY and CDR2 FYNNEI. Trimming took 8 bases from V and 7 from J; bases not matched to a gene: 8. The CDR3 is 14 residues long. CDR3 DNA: TGTGCCAGCGCTAGCGGGAGTTTTTGGAATGAGCAGTTCTTC. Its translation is CASASGSFWNEQFF.

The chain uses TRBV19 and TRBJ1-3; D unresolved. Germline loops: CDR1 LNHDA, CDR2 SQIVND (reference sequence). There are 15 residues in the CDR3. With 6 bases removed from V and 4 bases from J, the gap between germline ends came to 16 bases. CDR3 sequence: CASRLRGSPGNTIYF. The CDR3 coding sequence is TGTGCCAGTAGACTACGAGGTTCCCCCGGAAACACCATATATTTT.

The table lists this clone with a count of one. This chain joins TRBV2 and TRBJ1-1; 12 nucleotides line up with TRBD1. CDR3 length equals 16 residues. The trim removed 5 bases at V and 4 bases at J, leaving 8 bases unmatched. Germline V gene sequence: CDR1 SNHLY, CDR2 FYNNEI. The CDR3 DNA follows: TGTGCCAGCAGTCCTTGGGACAGGGGGCGCGTCACTGAAGCTTTCTTT. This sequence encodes CASSPWDRGRVTEAFF.

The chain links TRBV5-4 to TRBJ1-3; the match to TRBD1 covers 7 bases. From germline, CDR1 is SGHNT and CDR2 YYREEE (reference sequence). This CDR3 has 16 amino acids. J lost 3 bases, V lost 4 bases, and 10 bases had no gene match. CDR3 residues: CASSNLTGYGGNTIYF. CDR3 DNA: TGTGCCAGCAGCAACCTGACAGGGTACGGTGGAAACACCATATATTTT.

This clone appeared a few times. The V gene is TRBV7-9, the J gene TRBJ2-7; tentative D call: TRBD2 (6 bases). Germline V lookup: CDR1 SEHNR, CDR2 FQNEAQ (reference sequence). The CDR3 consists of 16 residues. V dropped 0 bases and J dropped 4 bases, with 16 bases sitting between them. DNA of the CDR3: TGTGCCAGCAGCTTAGCATTGGGACTGAAAAGATACGAGCAGTACTTC. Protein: CASSLALGLKRYEQYF.

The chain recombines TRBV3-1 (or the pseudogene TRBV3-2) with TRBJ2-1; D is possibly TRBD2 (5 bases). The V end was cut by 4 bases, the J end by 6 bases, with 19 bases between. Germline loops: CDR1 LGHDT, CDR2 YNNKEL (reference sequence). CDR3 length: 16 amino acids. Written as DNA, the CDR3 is TGTGCCAGCAGCCGATCGGACTCCGCTTTGGCCAATGAGCAGTTCTTC. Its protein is CASSRSDSALANEQFF.

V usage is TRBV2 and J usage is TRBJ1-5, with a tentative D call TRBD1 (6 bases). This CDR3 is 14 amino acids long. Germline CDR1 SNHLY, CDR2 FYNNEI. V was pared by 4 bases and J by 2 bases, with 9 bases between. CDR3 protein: CASSGAGGNQPQHF. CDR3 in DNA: TGTGCCAGCAGTGGGGCAGGGGGCAATCAGCCCCAGCATTTT.

The chain's CDR3 is CASSMASGSPEQYF. The CDR3 bases are TGTGCCAGTAGTATGGCTAGCGGGAGTCCCGAGCAGTACTTC. J is TRBJ2-7 and V is TRBV19, with 10 bases aligning to TRBD2. This CDR3 spans 14 amino acids. The V gene end was trimmed by 3 bases and the J gene end by 6 bases; junction bases not matched to a gene: 5. The V gene's germline CDR1 is LNHDA and CDR2 SQIVND (reference sequence).

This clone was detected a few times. The chain's CDR3 is CSANEVSEAFF. The CDR3 nucleotides are TGCAGTGCCAACGAGGTGAGTGAAGCTTTCTTT. This chain connects TRBV20-1 to TRBJ1-1; D not certain. The CDR3 sequence is 11 residues long. The germline V gene encodes CDR1 DFQATT and CDR2 SNEGSKA (reference sequence). Trimming removed 6 bases from V and 7 bases from J, with 12 bases in between.

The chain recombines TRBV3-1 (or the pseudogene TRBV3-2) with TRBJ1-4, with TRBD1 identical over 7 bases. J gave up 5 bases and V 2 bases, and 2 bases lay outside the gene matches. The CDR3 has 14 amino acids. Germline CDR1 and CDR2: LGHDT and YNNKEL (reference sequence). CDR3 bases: TGTGCCAGCAGCCAACAGACAGGGAATGAAAAACTGTTTTTT. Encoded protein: CASSQQTGNEKLFF.

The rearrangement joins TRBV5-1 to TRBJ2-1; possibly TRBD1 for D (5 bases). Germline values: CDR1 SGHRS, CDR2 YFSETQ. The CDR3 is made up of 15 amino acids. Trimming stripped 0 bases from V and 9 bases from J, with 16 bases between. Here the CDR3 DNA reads TGCGCCAGCAGCTTGGATCGGTTAGGGGTTGCTGAGCAGTTCTTC. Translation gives CASSLDRLGVAEQFF.

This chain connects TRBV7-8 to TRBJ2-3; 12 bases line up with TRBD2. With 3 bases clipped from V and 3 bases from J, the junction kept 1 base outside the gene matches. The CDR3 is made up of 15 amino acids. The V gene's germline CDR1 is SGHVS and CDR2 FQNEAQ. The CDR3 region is CASSFGLAGTDTQYF. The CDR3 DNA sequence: TGTGCCAGCAGCTTTGGACTAGCGGGGACAGATACGCAGTATTTT.

CDR3 in DNA: TGTGCCAGCAGCCCCAGCGGGACCCACTACGAGCAGTACTTC. Protein: CASSPSGTHYEQYF. The gene calls are TRBV12-1 and TRBJ2-7; the DNA was not used to check the table's D call, TRBD2. TRBV12-1 is an annotated pseudogene. The CDR3 consists of 14 residues.

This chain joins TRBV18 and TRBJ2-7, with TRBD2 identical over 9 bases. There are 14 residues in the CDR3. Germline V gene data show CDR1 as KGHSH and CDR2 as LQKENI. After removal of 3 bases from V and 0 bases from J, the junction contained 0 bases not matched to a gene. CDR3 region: CASSPSGSSYEQYF. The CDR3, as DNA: TGTGCCAGCTCACCTAGCGGGAGCTCCTACGAGCAGTACTTC.

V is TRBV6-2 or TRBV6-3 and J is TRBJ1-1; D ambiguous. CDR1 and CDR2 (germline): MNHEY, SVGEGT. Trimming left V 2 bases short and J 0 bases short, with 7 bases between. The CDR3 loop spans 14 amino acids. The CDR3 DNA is TGTGCCAGCAGTTACGGGTTGGTGAACACTGAAGCTTTCTTT. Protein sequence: CASSYGLVNTEAFF.

The DNA of the CDR3 is TGTGCCAGCAGCGCCCAGCGGGAGGGCGTTGGGGAGCAGTTCTTC. Its translation: CASSAQREGVGEQFF. This rearrangement joins TRBV9 to TRBJ2-1; TRBD2 matches 10 bases. CDR3 size: 15 residues. Germline V gene data show CDR1 as SGDLS and CDR2 as YYNGEE. Unmatched junction bases numbered 10, after V lost 3 bases and J lost 10 bases.

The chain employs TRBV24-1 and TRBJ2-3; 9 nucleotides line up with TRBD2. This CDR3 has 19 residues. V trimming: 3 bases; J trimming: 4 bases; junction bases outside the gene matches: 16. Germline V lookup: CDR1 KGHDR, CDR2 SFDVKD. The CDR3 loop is CATSDPTSGLVFGADTQYF. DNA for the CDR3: TGTGCCACCAGTGATCCGACTAGCGGTTTAGTCTTCGGAGCAGATACGCAGTATTTT.

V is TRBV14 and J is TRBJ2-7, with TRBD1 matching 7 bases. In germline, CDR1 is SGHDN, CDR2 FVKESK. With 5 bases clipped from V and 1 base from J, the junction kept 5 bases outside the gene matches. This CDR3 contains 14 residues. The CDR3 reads CASSFATGSYEQYF. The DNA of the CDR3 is TGTGCCAGCAGCTTCGCGACAGGGTCCTACGAGCAGTACTTC.

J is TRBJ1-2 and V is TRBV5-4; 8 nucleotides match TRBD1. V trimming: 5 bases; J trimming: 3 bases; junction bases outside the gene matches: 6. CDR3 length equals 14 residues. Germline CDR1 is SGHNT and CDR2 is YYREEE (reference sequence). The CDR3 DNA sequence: TGTGCCAGCAGGCCAGGGGGCGCGGACTATGGCTACACCTTC. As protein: CASRPGGADYGYTF.

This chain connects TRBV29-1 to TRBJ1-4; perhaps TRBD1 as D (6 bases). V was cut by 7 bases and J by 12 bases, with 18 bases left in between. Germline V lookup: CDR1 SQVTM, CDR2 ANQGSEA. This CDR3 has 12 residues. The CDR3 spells CSGIRDTQELFF. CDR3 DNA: TGCAGCGGTATTAGGGACACCCAGGAACTGTTTTTT.

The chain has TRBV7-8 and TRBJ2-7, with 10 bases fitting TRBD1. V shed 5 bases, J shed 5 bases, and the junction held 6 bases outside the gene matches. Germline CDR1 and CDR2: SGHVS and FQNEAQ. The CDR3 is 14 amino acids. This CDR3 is CASSARTGGDEQYF. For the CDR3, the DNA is TGTGCCAGCAGCGCCCGGACAGGGGGTGACGAGCAGTACTTC.

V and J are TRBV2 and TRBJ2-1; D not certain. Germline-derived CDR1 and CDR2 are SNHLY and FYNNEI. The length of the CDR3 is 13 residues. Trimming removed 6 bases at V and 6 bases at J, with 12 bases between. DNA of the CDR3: TGTGCCAGCAGACACGATGGGGTCAATGAGCAGTTCTTC. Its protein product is CASRHDGVNEQFF.

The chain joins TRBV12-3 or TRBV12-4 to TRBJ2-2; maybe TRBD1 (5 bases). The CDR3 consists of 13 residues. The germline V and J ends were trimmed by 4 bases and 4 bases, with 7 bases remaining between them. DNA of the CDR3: TGTGCCAGCAGTTATAGGGGCACCGGGGAGCTGTTTTTT. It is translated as CASSYRGTGELFF.

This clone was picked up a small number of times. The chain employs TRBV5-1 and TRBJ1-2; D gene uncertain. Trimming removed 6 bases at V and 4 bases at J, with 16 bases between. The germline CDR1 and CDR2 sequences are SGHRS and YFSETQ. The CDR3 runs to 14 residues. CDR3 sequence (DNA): TGCGCCAGCAAACTGGACGGTGGGAGCTATGGCTACACCTTC. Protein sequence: CASKLDGGSYGYTF.

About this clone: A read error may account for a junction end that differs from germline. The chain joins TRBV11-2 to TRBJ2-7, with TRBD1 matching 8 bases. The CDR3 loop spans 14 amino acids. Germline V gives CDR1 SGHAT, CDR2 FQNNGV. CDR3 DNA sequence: TGTGCCAGCAGGTCCGGACAGGGCTCCCACGAGCAGTACTTC. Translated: CASRSGQGSHEQYF.

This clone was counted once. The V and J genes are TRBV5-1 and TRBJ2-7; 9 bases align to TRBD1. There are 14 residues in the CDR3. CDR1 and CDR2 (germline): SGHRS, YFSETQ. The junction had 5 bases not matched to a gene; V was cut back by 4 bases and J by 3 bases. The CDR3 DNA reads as TGCGCCAGCAGCCAGGGACAGGGTTTCTACGAGCAGTACTTC. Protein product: CASSQGQGFYEQYF.

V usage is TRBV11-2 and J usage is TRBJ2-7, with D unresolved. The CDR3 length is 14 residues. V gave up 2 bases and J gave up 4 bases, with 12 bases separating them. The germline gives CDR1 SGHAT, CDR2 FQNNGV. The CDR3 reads CASSLLPSQYEQYF. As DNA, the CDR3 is TGTGCCAGCAGCTTACTCCCTAGTCAATACGAGCAGTACTTC.